This T cell receptor beta chain stems from a study of cytomegalovirus exposure and HLA in healthy donors. Overall study findings and caveats: Exclusion applied to some V segments, including TRBV6-2 and TRBV6-3, as they were indistinguishable. As a later analysis showed, a missense DCLRE1C variant was linked to trimming of TCR beta V- and J-genes.

J lost 1 base, V lost 0 bases, and 6 bases had no gene match. The CDR3 covers 16 residues. Germline V lookup: CDR1 PRHDT, CDR2 FYEKMQ (reference sequence). Notes on this clone: Its antigen is not known.

The PCR had 60 Vbeta and 13 Jbeta primers. The assay was immunoSEQ multiplex PCR, and TCRdb's table has in-frame clones only and misses some. The profile covers about 98,000 clones, with 50% to 70% appearing a single time and approximately 4.3% taken by the ten largest. The sequence was collected from a human donor in good health. Sequenced material: PBMCs. This chain connects TRBV13 to TRBJ2-7; 7 positions agree with TRBD1. The CDR3 sequence is CASSLGATGHSYEQYF. In DNA form, the CDR3 reads TGTGCCAGCAGCTTAGGAGCGACAGGGCATTCCTACGAGCAGTACTTC.